The clone carrying this T cell receptor beta chain appeared a few times. Its target is not known. TCRdb re-called the reads through MiXCR, storing one row per CDR3 protein. Among more than 75,000 distinct CDR3 sequences, 25% to 30% were seen once, and the ten largest hold roughly 71%. The CDR3 is made up of 17 amino acids. Germline values: CDR1 DFQATT, CDR2 SNEGSKA (reference sequence). V was pared by 0 bases and J by 4 bases, with 8 bases of the junction left unmatched. The sample belongs to a study of T cell repertoires in cytomegalovirus infection. Study-level background: Indications of both CMV infection and matching HLA type were provided by public TCR beta signatures.

General study results and limits: Clonotype analysis showed dominance of the ex vivo response by HLA-C-restricted CMV-specific TCR beta clonotypes. Summed frequency of shared TCR beta families picked out CMV carriers who also had the relevant HLA.

This clonotype originated in a human donor in good health (CMV status not recorded). Some clones in this sample may be carry-over from other donors' samples. V is TRBV20-1 and J is TRBJ2-1, with TRBD2 identical over 11 bases. The sequencing here drew on CD8+ T cells from cultured PBMCs, taken from culture after CMV antigen stimulation. CDR3 region: CSARDYLAGGDYNEQFF. CDR3 nucleotides: TGCAGTGCTAGAGATTACCTAGCGGGGGGCGATTACAATGAGCAGTTCTTC.